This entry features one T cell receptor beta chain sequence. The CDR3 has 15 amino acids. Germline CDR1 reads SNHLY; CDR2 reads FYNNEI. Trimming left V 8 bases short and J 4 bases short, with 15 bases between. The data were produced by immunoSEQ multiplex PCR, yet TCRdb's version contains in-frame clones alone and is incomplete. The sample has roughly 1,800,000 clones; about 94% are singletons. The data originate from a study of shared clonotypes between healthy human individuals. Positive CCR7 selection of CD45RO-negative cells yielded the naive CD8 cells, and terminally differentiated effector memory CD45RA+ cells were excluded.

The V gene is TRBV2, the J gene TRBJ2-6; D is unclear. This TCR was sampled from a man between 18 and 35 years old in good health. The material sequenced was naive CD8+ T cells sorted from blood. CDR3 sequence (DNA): TGTGCCAGCTCTCCATTACCTCTCGGGGCCAACGTCCTGACTTTC. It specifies CASSPLPLGANVLTF.